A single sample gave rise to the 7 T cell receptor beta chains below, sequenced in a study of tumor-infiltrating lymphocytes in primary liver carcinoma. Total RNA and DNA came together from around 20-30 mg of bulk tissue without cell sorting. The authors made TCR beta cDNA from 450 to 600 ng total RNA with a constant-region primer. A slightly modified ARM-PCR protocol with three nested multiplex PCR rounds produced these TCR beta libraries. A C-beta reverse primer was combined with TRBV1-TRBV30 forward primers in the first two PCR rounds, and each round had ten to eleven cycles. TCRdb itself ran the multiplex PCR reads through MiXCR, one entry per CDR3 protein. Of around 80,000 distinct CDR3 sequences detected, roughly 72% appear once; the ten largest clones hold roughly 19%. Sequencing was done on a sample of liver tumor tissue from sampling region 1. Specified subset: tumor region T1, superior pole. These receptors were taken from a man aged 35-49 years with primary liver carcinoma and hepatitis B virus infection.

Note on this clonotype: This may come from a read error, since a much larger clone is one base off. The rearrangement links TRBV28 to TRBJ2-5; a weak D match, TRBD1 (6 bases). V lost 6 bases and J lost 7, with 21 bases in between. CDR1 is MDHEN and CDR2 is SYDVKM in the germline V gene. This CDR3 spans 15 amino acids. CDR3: CASSSHTQGQGTQYF. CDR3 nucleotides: TGTGCCAGCAGCTCTCACACCCAGGGGCAGGGGACCCAGTACTTC. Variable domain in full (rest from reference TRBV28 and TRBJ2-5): DVKVTQSSRYLVKRTGEKVFLECVQDMDHENMFWYRQDPGLGLRLIYFSYDVKMKEKGDIPEGYSVSREKKERFSLILESASTNQTSMYLCASSSHTQGQGTQYFGPGTRLLVL.

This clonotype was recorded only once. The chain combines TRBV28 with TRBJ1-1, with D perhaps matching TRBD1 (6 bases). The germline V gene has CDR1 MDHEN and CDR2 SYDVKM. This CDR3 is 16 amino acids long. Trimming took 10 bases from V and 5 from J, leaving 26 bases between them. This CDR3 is CANTLTFVGAGTEAFF. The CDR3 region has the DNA TGTGCCAACACCCTTACCTTTGTGGGGGCAGGGACTGAAGCTTTCTTT.

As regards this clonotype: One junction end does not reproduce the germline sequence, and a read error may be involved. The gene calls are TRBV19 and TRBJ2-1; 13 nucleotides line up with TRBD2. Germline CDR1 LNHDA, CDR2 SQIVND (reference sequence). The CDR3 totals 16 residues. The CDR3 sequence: CASSSRTSGSIGEQFF. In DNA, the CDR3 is TGTGCTAGTAGTAGTAGGACTAGCGGGAGTATTGGGGAGCAGTTCTTC. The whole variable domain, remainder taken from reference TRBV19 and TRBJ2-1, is DGGITQSPKYLFRKEGQNVTLSCEQNLNHDAMYWYRQDPGQGLRLIYYSQIVNDFQKGDIAEGYSVSREKKESFPLTVTSAQKNPTAFYLCASSSRTSGSIGEQFFGPGTRLTVL.

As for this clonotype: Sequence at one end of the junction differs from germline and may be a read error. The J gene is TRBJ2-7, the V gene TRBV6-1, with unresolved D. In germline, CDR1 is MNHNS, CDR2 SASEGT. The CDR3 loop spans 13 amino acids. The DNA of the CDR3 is TGTGCGAGCAGTGAAGTGCTTAGAAACGAGCAGTACTTC. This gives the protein CASSEVLRNEQYF.

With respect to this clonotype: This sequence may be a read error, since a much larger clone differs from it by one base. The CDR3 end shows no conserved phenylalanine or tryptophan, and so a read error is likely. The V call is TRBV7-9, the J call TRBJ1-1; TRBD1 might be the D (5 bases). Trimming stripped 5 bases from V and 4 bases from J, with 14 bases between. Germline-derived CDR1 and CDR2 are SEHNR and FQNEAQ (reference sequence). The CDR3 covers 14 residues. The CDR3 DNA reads TGTGCCAGCAGCCATTGGGGGGAAGGCACTGAAGCTTTCTTG. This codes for CASSHWGEGTEAFL.

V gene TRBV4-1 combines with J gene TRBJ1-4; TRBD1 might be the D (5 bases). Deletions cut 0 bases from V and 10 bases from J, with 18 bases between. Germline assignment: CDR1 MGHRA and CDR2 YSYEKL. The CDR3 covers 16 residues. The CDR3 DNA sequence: TGCGCCAGCAGCCAAGATCAGGCGAGGGGAAACAGAAAACTGTTTTTT. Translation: CASSQDQARGNRKLFF.

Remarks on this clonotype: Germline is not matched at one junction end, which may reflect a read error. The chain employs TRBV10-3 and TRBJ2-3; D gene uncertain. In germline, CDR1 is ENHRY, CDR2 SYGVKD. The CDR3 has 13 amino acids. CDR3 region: CVISEDHADTQYF. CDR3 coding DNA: TGTGTCATCAGTGAGGACCATGCAGATACGCAGTATTTT.